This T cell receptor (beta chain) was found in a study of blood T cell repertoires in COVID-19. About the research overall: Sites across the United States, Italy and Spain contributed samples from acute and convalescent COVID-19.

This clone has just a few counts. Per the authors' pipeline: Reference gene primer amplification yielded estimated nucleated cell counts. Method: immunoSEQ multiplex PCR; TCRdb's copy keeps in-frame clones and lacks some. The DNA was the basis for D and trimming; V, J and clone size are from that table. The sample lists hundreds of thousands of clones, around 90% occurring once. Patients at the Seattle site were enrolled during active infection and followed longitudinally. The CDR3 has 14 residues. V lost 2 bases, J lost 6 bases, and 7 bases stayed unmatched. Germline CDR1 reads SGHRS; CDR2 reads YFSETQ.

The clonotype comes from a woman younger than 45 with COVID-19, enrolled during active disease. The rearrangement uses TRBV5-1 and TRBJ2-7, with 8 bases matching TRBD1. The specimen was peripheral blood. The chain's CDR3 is CASSLWTGLGEQYF. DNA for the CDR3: TGCGCCAGCAGCTTATGGACAGGGTTGGGCGAGCAGTACTTC.